Described below is a single T cell receptor (beta chain) sequence and its context. As yet, its antigen is unknown. These data are taken from a study of cytomegalovirus exposure and HLA in healthy donors. Germline V lookup: CDR1 MNHNS, CDR2 SASEGT. The V end lost 1 base, the J end lost 2 bases, and 9 bases lay between the germline ends. This CDR3 has 14 amino acids. Study conclusions and caveats: A few chains linked to CMV were shown in vitro to be specific for CMV antigens. Overall, some 160 TCR beta chains were annotated as cytomegalovirus-associated.

In the PCR, 60 Vbeta and 13 Jbeta primers were used. Using immunoSEQ multiplex PCR, the repertoire was profiled, and TCRdb retains in-frame clones only, with some absent. The sample carries 150,000 or so clones, roughly 70% recorded once. The specimen was PBMCs. The V and J genes are TRBV6-1 and TRBJ2-7, with D possibly TRBD2 on 6 matching bases. The TCR was taken from a man aged 30 to 39 in good health and CMV-seronegative. As DNA, the CDR3 is TGTGCCAGCAGTGAAGAAGGAGGGACCTACGAGCAGTACTTC. Its protein is CASSEEGGTYEQYF.